Each of the 27 T cell receptor beta chains below was sequenced from the same sample in a study of early T cells in non-severe SARS-CoV-2 infection. TCRdb independently ran MiXCR on the 5' RACE reads; one entry per CDR3 protein. The sample has approximately 120,000 distinct CDR3 sequences; more than 13% are singletons. Sequences were obtained from whole blood. These receptors all stem from an adult who was a healthcare worker with PCR-confirmed SARS-CoV-2 infection or an uninfected control (not recorded which).

This clonotype was recorded only once. CDR3 coding DNA: TGCAGCGTTGGGTCAGATACGCAGTATTTT. Protein sequence: CSVGSDTQYF. The rearrangement uses TRBV29-1 and TRBJ2-3; D unresolved. CDR3 length: 10 amino acids. With 4 bases removed from V and 4 bases from J, the gap between germline ends came to 3 bases. Germline V gene data show CDR1 as SQVTM and CDR2 as ANQGSEA.

The gene calls are TRBV12-3 or TRBV12-4 and TRBJ2-3, with TRBD1 matching over 9 bases. CDR3 length: 15 amino acids. J gave up 5 bases and V 5 bases, and 8 bases lay outside the gene matches. The CDR3 here is CASSPGTGRIDTQYF. The CDR3 region has the DNA TGTGCCAGCAGTCCCGGGACAGGGAGGATAGATACGCAGTATTTT.

This chain connects TRBV6-5 to TRBJ2-1; D not resolved. The CDR3 runs to 13 residues. V was pared by 8 bases and J by 4 bases, with 12 bases between. The germline gives CDR1 MNHEY, CDR2 SVGAGI. The CDR3 loop is CASSRTIYNEQFF. CDR3 nucleotide sequence: TGTGCCAGCTCCCGAACAATATACAATGAGCAGTTCTTC.

This clonotype was detected only a few times. The chain is built from TRBV5-1 and TRBJ1-4, with 7 bases that match TRBD1. There are 14 residues in the CDR3. CDR1 is SGHRS, CDR2 YFSETQ, per germline. Germline trimming cut 5 bases from V and 2 bases from J; bases unmatched to any gene: 3. DNA for the CDR3: TGCGCCAGCAGTAAACAGGGGACTAATGAAAAACTGTTTTTT. Encoded protein: CASSKQGTNEKLFF.

This clonotype was recorded a few times. CDR3 residues: CASSEMGQGISSGYTF. The CDR3 coding sequence is TGCGCCAGCAGCGAAATGGGACAGGGTATCTCTTCGGGCTACACCTTC. This chain links TRBV5-1 with TRBJ1-2, with 9 positions matching TRBD1. J lost 8 bases, V lost 4 bases, and 15 bases had no gene match. The CDR3 extends over 16 amino acids. Germline CDR1 SGHRS, CDR2 YFSETQ.

This clonotype was counted ten times or more. The gene calls are TRBV4-2 and TRBJ1-4; possible D gene TRBD1, 5 bases. The V gene lost 3 bases and the J gene lost 8 bases, with 13 bases spanning the gap. Germline lookup yields CDR1 LGHNA and CDR2 YNFKEQ. The CDR3 has 14 amino acids. This chain's CDR3 is CASSQGGGDEKLFF. The CDR3 nucleotides are TGTGCCAGCAGCCAGGGAGGTGGGGACGAAAAACTGTTTTTT.

This clonotype was recorded a few times. The chain recombines TRBV7-6 with TRBJ2-6, with unresolved D. From germline, CDR1 is SGHVS and CDR2 FNYEAQ. This CDR3 spans 13 amino acids. Between the trimmed V and J ends, which lost 7 bases and 0 bases, there was a span of 4 bases. CDR3 nucleotides: TGTGCCAGCAAAGTCTCTGGGGCCAACGTCCTGACTTTC. Translated: CASKVSGANVLTF.

This rearrangement joins TRBV5-6 to TRBJ1-1; D remains unclear. V lost 4 bases and J 0 bases, leaving 10 bases between the germline ends. This CDR3 contains 14 residues. Germline V gene data show CDR1 as SGHDT and CDR2 as YYEEEE. CDR3 region: CASSGRLLNTEAFF. The CDR3 DNA reads TGTGCCAGCAGCGGGAGGCTACTGAACACTGAAGCTTTCTTT. The full variable domain, its missing parts supplied by reference TRBV5-6 and TRBJ1-1, is DAGVTQSPTHLIKTRGQQVTLRCSPKSGHDTVSWYQQALGQGPQFIFQYYEEEERQRGNFPDRFSGHQFPNYSSELNVNALLLGDSALYLCASSGRLLNTEAFFGQGTRLTVV.

In its sample, this clonotype was seen a few times. The chain joins TRBV18 to TRBJ2-2; no reliable D call. The germline gives CDR1 KGHSH, CDR2 LQKENI. The CDR3 covers 15 residues. Trimming removed 3 bases from V and 3 bases from J, with 11 bases in between. DNA for the CDR3: TGTGCCAGCTCACCCACACGGGCCGACACCGGGGAGCTGTTTTTT. Its translation: CASSPTRADTGELFF.

This clonotype was detected only a few times. The chain employs TRBV20-1 and TRBJ1-5; TRBD1 is a possible D gene (6 bases). Germline assignment: CDR1 DFQATT and CDR2 SNEGSKA (reference sequence). The CDR3 is 15 amino acids. Trimming stripped 3 bases from V and 0 bases from J, with 12 bases between. The CDR3 region is CSASLGHYSNQPQHF. Here the CDR3 DNA reads TGCAGTGCTAGTTTGGGACACTATAGCAATCAGCCCCAGCATTTT.

This sequence joins TRBV9 and TRBJ1-5; D remains ambiguous. Germline assignment: CDR1 SGDLS and CDR2 YYNGEE. The V end was cut by 4 bases, the J end by 3 bases, with 14 bases between. This CDR3 contains 15 residues. The CDR3: CASSTDDKINQPQHF. CDR3 coding DNA: TGTGCCAGCAGCACCGATGACAAGATCAATCAGCCCCAGCATTTT. Supplemented by reference TRBV9 and TRBJ1-5, the full variable domain reads DSGVTQTPKHLITATGQRVTLRCSPRSGDLSVYWYQQSLDQGLQFLIQYYNGEERAKGNILERFSAQQFPDLHSELNLSSLELGDSALYFCASSTDDKINQPQHFGDGTRLSIL.

Comments on this clonotype: Germline and junction disagree at one end, which may indicate a read error. The J gene is TRBJ2-1, the V gene TRBV9; possible D gene TRBD2, 5 bases. CDR3 size: 14 residues. Germline CDR1 and CDR2: SGDLS and YYNGEE. The CDR3 DNA sequence: TGTGCCAGCAACGTAGAAGGAGGACGGAATGAGCAGTTCTTC. The encoded protein is CASNVEGGRNEQFF.

The V call is TRBV13, the J call TRBJ2-7; 10 nucleotides match TRBD1. Germline loops: CDR1 PRHDT, CDR2 FYEKMQ (reference sequence). Unmatched junction bases numbered 1, after V lost 0 bases and J lost 2 bases. This CDR3 is 15 amino acids long. The CDR3 DNA reads TGTGCCAGCAGCTTAGGGGGGACAGGGGCCTACGAGCAGTACTTC. This sequence encodes CASSLGGTGAYEQYF.

This clonotype has more than one count but fewer than ten. The chain couples TRBV6-5 to TRBJ2-7, with D hard to call. This CDR3 has 15 amino acids. In germline, CDR1 is MNHEY, CDR2 SVGAGI. The ends were cut back, 5 bases at V and 2 bases at J, with 16 bases in the middle. The CDR3, as DNA: TGTGCCAGCAGTCCTTCGACTGGGATAACCTACGAGCAGTACTTC. This codes for CASSPSTGITYEQYF.

This clonotype has more than one count but fewer than ten. The chain combines TRBV7-6 with TRBJ2-7, with 7 bases matching TRBD2. Germline CDR1 SGHVS, CDR2 FNYEAQ. This CDR3 spans 14 amino acids. The junction had 5 bases not matched to a gene; V was cut back by 1 base and J by 5 bases. The CDR3 nucleotides read TGTGCCAGCAGCTTAGGCGGGAGAGGCAACGAGCAGTACTTC. It yields the protein CASSLGGRGNEQYF.

The chain uses TRBV29-1 and TRBJ2-5, with 9 bases aligning to TRBD1. The CDR3 is 15 amino acids. The J segment lost 1 base and the V segment lost 4 bases, leaving 7 bases of the junction unmatched. CDR1 SQVTM and CDR2 ANQGSEA come from the germline V gene. The chain's CDR3 is CSVVPWTGAQETQYF. The CDR3 coding sequence is TGCAGCGTTGTTCCTTGGACAGGGGCCCAAGAGACCCAGTACTTC.

Ten or more counts support this clonotype. The J gene is TRBJ2-7, the V gene TRBV5-5; D might be TRBD1 (7 bases). Germline V CDR1 and CDR2: SGHKS, YYEKEE (reference sequence). CDR3 length: 14 amino acids. The ends were cut back, 3 bases at V and 4 bases at J, with 14 bases in the middle. CDR3 in DNA: TGTGCCAGCAGCTGGGGGGACAGAGCTTACGAGCAGTACTTC. As protein: CASSWGDRAYEQYF.

The genes are TRBV6-5 and TRBJ2-1; no firm D call. V dropped 2 bases and J dropped 5 bases, with 13 bases sitting between them. This CDR3 comprises 15 residues. Germline CDR1 is MNHEY and CDR2 is SVGAGI. CDR3 residues: CASSYRSSVDNEQFF. The CDR3, as DNA: TGTGCCAGCAGTTACCGCTCGTCGGTCGACAATGAGCAGTTCTTC.

There are a few counts of this clonotype. The chain combines TRBV25-1 with TRBJ1-5; 9 nucleotides align to TRBD1. Germline values: CDR1 MGHDK, CDR2 SYGVNS. CDR3 size: 18 residues. J lost 1 base, V lost 6 bases, and 13 bases had no gene match. CDR3 loop: CASSSSGTGLGSNQPQHF. CDR3 DNA sequence: TGTGCCAGCAGCTCCTCTGGGACAGGGTTGGGGAGCAATCAGCCCCAGCATTTT.

The V call is TRBV2, the J call TRBJ1-3, with unresolved D. From germline, CDR1 is SNHLY and CDR2 FYNNEI. The CDR3 is 16 residues long. Deletions cut 2 bases from V and 0 bases from J, with 11 bases between. Here the CDR3 DNA reads TGTGCCAGCAGTGAACAAGTGGCCGCCTCTGGAAACACCATATATTTT. This encodes CASSEQVAASGNTIYF.

This clonotype was seen only a few times. The genes are TRBV5-1 and TRBJ1-1, with TRBD1 matching 7 bases. The CDR3 is 16 amino acids. V dropped 5 bases and J dropped 7; count of bases not matched to a gene: 17. CDR1 and CDR2 (germline): SGHRS, YFSETQ. CDR3 sequence: CASRSRPGTETDEAFF. The CDR3 nucleotides read TGCGCCAGCAGGTCTAGACCCGGGACAGAGACAGATGAAGCTTTCTTT.

This clonotype was counted only a few times. V is TRBV20-1 and J is TRBJ1-1; D not certain. Germline values: CDR1 DFQATT, CDR2 SNEGSKA (reference sequence). V lost 1 base and J lost 0, with 6 bases in between. This CDR3 has 13 amino acids. The CDR3 spells CSARALVNTEAFF. The CDR3 coding sequence is TGCAGTGCTAGAGCGCTCGTGAACACTGAAGCTTTCTTT.

This clonotype came up a few times. The chain combines TRBV5-4 with TRBJ2-5; D may be TRBD1 or TRBD2 (6 bases each). V gave up 3 bases and J gave up 4 bases, with 16 bases separating them. The CDR3 is 15 amino acids. The germline V gene encodes CDR1 SGHNT and CDR2 YYREEE (reference sequence). CDR3 sequence reads: CASSSSIRGRETQYF. The CDR3 coding sequence is TGTGCCAGCAGCTCCTCAATCCGGGGGCGAGAGACCCAGTACTTC.

On this clonotype: A clone one base away is much larger, so this may be a read error. The chain has TRBV2 and TRBJ2-7; perhaps TRBD1 as D (6 bases). The CDR3 runs to 14 residues. CDR1 SNHLY and CDR2 FYNNEI come from the germline V gene. CDR3: CASSTRGHSHEQYF. The CDR3 DNA reads as TGTGCCAGCAGTACCAGGGGACACTCCCACGAGCAGTACTTC.

The chain employs TRBV10-3 and TRBJ1-1, with a tentative D call TRBD1 (5 bases). Trimming left V 11 bases short and J 5 bases short, with 21 bases between. The CDR3 consists of 14 residues. CDR1 ENHRY and CDR2 SYGVKD come from the germline V gene. CDR3 in amino acids: CAVTNGAAGTEAFF. The CDR3 coding sequence is TGTGCCGTAACGAACGGGGCTGCGGGGACTGAAGCTTTCTTT.

This chain uses TRBV29-1 with TRBJ1-1; no clear D gene. The germline CDR1 and CDR2 sequences are SQVTM and ANQGSEA. CDR3 length: 13 residues. Trimming cost V 5 bases and J 2 bases, with 12 bases left between them. The CDR3 DNA reads TGCAGCGTTTCCAGCAAGCAAAACACTGAAGCTTTCTTT. Translation gives CSVSSKQNTEAFF.

This clonotype was seen many times. The V gene is TRBV10-3, the J gene TRBJ2-5; D uncertain. CDR3 length: 15 residues. The V gene lost 2 bases and the J gene lost 0 bases, with 10 bases spanning the gap. Germline loops: CDR1 ENHRY, CDR2 SYGVKD. This chain's CDR3 is CAISEETEYQETQYF. CDR3 nucleotide sequence: TGTGCCATCAGTGAGGAGACGGAGTACCAAGAGACCCAGTACTTC.